This T cell receptor beta chain was sequenced for a study of cytomegalovirus exposure and HLA in healthy donors. Study conclusions and caveats: The authors listed 164 TCR beta chains as cytomegalovirus-associated.

Generated by immunoSEQ multiplex PCR, the TCRdb table keeps only in-frame clones and is missing some. The sample yields around 240,000 clones, around 90% seen once. A word on this clone: Antigen: not known.

The CDR3 extends over 14 amino acids. Germline values: CDR1 SQVTM, CDR2 ANQGSEA. The junction had 8 bases not matched to a gene; V was cut back by 4 bases and J by 4 bases. Separation from the roughly 670-subject first cohort characterized the roughly 120-subject validation cohort, to which the donors belonged. This chain links TRBV29-1 with TRBJ1-2; TRBD1 matches at 8 bases. The clonotype comes from a woman aged 18 to 35 in good health and CMV-seronegative. Material for sequencing was PBMCs. The CDR3 loop reads CSVVSGGGGYGYTF. The CDR3 DNA reads TGCAGCGTTGTTTCAGGGGGCGGTGGCTATGGCTACACCTTC.